The next 7 T cell receptor beta chains were all read from a single sample in a study of beta chain features in type 1 diabetes. Findings and caveats of the study: Moderate yet significant TCRB CDR3 shortening was seen in Type 1 diabetes patients in all four CD4+ subsets.

For these TCRs, the target antigens are not known. Every bit of the isolated RNA underwent reverse transcription, so sequencing read expressed TCRB transcripts. Sequencing was performed with immunoSEQ multiplex PCR; in TCRdb, only in-frame clones are kept and a portion is missing. Seen here are roughly 150,000 clones, less than 10% observed once, and the top ten hold approximately 0.5%. The source material was central memory CD4+ T cells from blood. The origin of the receptors is a man aged 18 to 29 with type 1 diabetes.

This clone has a handful of counts. The J gene is TRBJ1-2, the V gene TRBV6-6; tentative D call: TRBD1 (6 bases). The CDR3 is 13 amino acids. From germline, CDR1 is MNHNY and CDR2 SVGAGI (reference sequence). Trimming left V 10 bases short and J 6 bases short, with 18 bases between. The CDR3 DNA sequence: TGTGCCACCGCTCGCCGACAGGAAGATGGCTACACCTTC. This translates into CATARRQEDGYTF.

This clone was observed a few times. The gene calls are TRBV7-2 and TRBJ2-1, with TRBD2 identical over 15 bases. Germline values: CDR1 SGHTA, CDR2 FQGNSA. The CDR3 length is 17 residues. J lost 10 bases, V lost 5 bases, and 12 bases had no gene match. The CDR3 bases are TGTGCCAGCAGCCCAGGTTGGGGACTAGCGGGGGGCCCAGAGCAGTTCTTC. Translation: CASSPGWGLAGGPEQFF.

The chain joins TRBV2 to TRBJ2-3; 9 positions match TRBD1. Germline-derived CDR1 and CDR2 are SNHLY and FYNNEI. CDR3 length: 13 residues. The ends lost 0 bases at V and 8 bases at J; junction bases unmatched: 0. In nucleotides, the CDR3 is TGTGCCAGCAGTGAAGCGACAGGGGGTACGCAGTATTTT. It yields the protein CASSEATGGTQYF.

This clone was seen a few times. The chain links TRBV7-7 to TRBJ2-3; no reliable D call. Trimming cost V 1 base and J 5 bases, with 4 bases left between them. Germline-derived CDR1 and CDR2 are SSHAT and FNYEAQ (reference sequence). The CDR3 runs 12 residues. CDR3 sequence reads: CASSLDGDTQYF. CDR3 nucleotide sequence: TGTGCCAGCAGCTTAGACGGAGATACGCAGTATTTT.

The V and J genes are TRBV18 and TRBJ1-1; 8 bases are shared with TRBD1. CDR3 length equals 16 residues. Germline V gives CDR1 KGHSH, CDR2 LQKENI. After removal of 3 bases from V and 1 base from J, the junction contained 7 bases not matched to a gene. CDR3 sequence reads: CASSPRQGFRNTEAFF. In DNA, the CDR3 is TGTGCCAGCTCACCTAGACAGGGGTTCAGGAACACTGAAGCTTTCTTT.

The rearrangement joins TRBV4-2 to TRBJ2-3, with 9 bases identical to TRBD2. This CDR3 comprises 16 residues. In germline, CDR1 is LGHNA, CDR2 YNFKEQ. The junction had 9 bases not matched to a gene; V was cut back by 4 bases and J by 4 bases. CDR3 DNA sequence: TGTGCCAGCAGCCCCAAGCGTAGCGGGAGCGCAGATACGCAGTATTTT. The encoded protein is CASSPKRSGSADTQYF.

The V gene is TRBV18, the J gene TRBJ2-7, with 8 bases lining up with TRBD1. Germline V CDR1 and CDR2: KGHSH, LQKENI. V gave up 6 bases and J gave up 3 bases; unmatched junction bases: 10. This CDR3 region has 15 residues. Here the CDR3 DNA reads TGTGCCAGCTCTCGTCAGGGGGCGACGGTCTACGAGCAGTACTTC. Protein sequence: CASSRQGATVYEQYF. Drawing the rest from reference TRBV18 and TRBJ2-7, the complete variable domain is NAGVMQNPRHLVRRRGQEARLRCSPMKGHSHVYWYRQLPEEGLKFMVYLQKENIIDESGMPKERFSAEFPKEGPSILRIQQVVRGDSAAYFCASSRQGATVYEQYFGPGTRLTVT.